The T cell receptor (beta chain) described here comes from a study of blood T cell repertoires in COVID-19. Cohort assignment relied on participant-reported clinical history. Libraries were prepared by immunoSEQ multiplex PCR; TCRdb keeps only in-frame clonotypes and omits some of them. Altogether around 340,000 clones are present, 70% to 90% being singletons, with the ten largest covering roughly 4.2%. Specimen: PBMCs or T cells enriched from blood (not recorded which). The TCR was taken from a woman aged 40-49 years with acute COVID-19.

CDR3 region: CASSARDSASTDTQYF. The CDR3 coding sequence is TGTGCCAGCAGTGCAAGGGACTCGGCTAGCACAGATACGCAGTATTTT. V gene TRBV2 combines with J gene TRBJ2-3, with D maybe TRBD2 (6 bases). The CDR3 covers 16 residues. Germline V gene data show CDR1 as SNHLY and CDR2 as FYNNEI. The ends were cut back, 4 bases at V and 0 bases at J, with 14 bases in the middle.